This entry concerns a single T cell receptor (beta chain). TCRdb's table, derived via immunoSEQ multiplex PCR, lists solely in-frame clones and lacks some. The sample lists fewer than 250,000 clones; 87% were seen once. Germline loops: CDR1 PRHDT, CDR2 FYEKMQ (reference sequence). Trimming cost V 6 bases and J 2 bases, with 6 bases left between them. The CDR3 is 12 residues long. The sample originates from a study of blood T cell repertoires in COVID-19. Study details: Recovered participants had two consecutive negative NP/OP PCR tests, healthcare professional clearance, or symptom resolution. The origin of the acute and convalescent COVID-19 samples was the United States, Italy and Spain.

The source material was PBMCs or T cells enriched from blood (not recorded which). The chain joins TRBV13 to TRBJ2-3; D unclear. The TCR was taken from a man aged 30-40 years in a cohort exposed to, infected with or recovered from COVID-19 (not recorded which). CDR3 residues: CASSYNTDTQYF. The CDR3 DNA sequence: TGTGCCAGCAGTTATAACACAGATACGCAGTATTTT.